The sequence of this T cell receptor (beta chain) was determined in a study of blood T cell repertoires in COVID-19. Whole-study context: The study drew acute and convalescent COVID-19 samples from the United States, Italy and Spain. The analysed material was cDNA or gDNA that came from T cells, B-cell-depleted T cells, or PBMCs.

As handled by the study authors: Amplified reference gene primers provided the basis for estimating nucleated cell counts. Clones were sequenced by immunoSEQ multiplex PCR, and TCRdb holds only the in-frame ones, with some missing. That table furnishes V, J and clone size, whereas the DNA furnished D and trimming. The table includes roughly 150,000 clones, roughly 91% detected once. CDR3 length: 15 residues. Germline values: CDR1 MNHEY, CDR2 SVGEGT. V lost 2 bases to trimming and J lost 4 bases; unmatched junction nucleotides: 1. The chain carries TRBV6-2 or TRBV6-3 and TRBJ2-1; 11 nucleotides agree with TRBD2. This receptor was obtained from a man aged 50 to 59 who had recovered from COVID-19. The specimen sequenced was peripheral blood. Here the CDR3 DNA reads TGTGCCAGCAGTTACACTAGCGGGGGTTACAATGAGCAGTTCTTC. Its protein product is CASSYTSGGYNEQFF.